This TCR beta chain comes out of a study of T cells in Graves' hyperthyroidism and ophthalmopathy. At the level of the study: Specimen type is peripheral blood, collected at initial diagnosis prior to any treatment.

General study results and limits: Ophthalmopathy got predicted by the model a median roughly 6.1 months before its onset. A model using 13 V-J features told ophthalmopathy apart from stable hyperthyroidism.

About this clonotype: Its antigen is not identified.

Any patient presenting with uncontrolled infection, other autoimmune disease, pregnancy or lactation was left out. The CDR3 regions of TCR beta were amplified from RNA transcripts. HTBI primers were used for first-round RT-PCR of the TCR CDR3. TCRdb re-called the multiplex PCR reads with MiXCR, one entry per CDR3 protein. The sample carries roughly 400,000 distinct CDR3 sequences, over 12% recorded once. The origin of this receptor is a middle-aged man with Graves' ophthalmopathy. Material for sequencing was blood.

CDR3 nucleotides: TGTGCCAGCAGCGCGGACAGGGGCTTTCAGCCCCAGCATTTT. Translation: CASSADRGFQPQHF. This rearrangement joins TRBV2 to TRBJ1-5; 9 bases agree with TRBD1. Germline CDR1 is SNHLY and CDR2 is FYNNEI. V gave up 6 bases and J gave up 6 bases; unmatched junction bases: 6. There are 14 residues in the CDR3. Supplemented by reference TRBV2 and TRBJ1-5, the full variable domain reads EPEVTQTPSHQVTQMGQEVILRCVPISNHLYFYWYRQILGQKVEFLVSFYNNEISEKSEIFDDQFSVERPDGSNFTLKIRSTKLEDSAMYFCASSADRGFQPQHFGDGTRLSIL.